The present T cell receptor beta chain was sequenced within a study of blood T cell repertoires in COVID-19. Background on the study: T cells, B-cell-depleted T cells, or PBMCs provided the cDNA or gDNA that served as material.

TCRdb keeps only in-frame clones here, not all; method: immunoSEQ multiplex PCR. Of over 250,000 clones detected, around nine tenths appear once; the ten largest clones hold roughly 3%. Donors were grouped by their self-reported clinical history. Two negative PCRs, clearance, or symptom resolution were required of recovered Cohort 3 donors. V was trimmed by 2 bases and J by 2 bases, leaving 25 bases between them. The CDR3 runs 19 residues. Germline CDR1 and CDR2: SGHAT and FQNNGV. The material sequenced was PBMCs or T cells enriched from blood (not recorded which). The sequence came from a woman aged 18 to 35 who had recovered from COVID-19. This chain uses TRBV11-2 with TRBJ2-7, with D possibly matching TRBD2 (5 bases). The CDR3 nucleotides are TGTGCCAGCAGCTTACTACGACCGCCCTATCTCGACGGGACCTACGAGCAGTACTTC. It specifies CASSLLRPPYLDGTYEQYF.